The sample holds one count of the clone carrying this T cell receptor (beta chain). These data originate in a study of blood T cell repertoires in COVID-19. The overall study: In each case, the material was cDNA or gDNA derived from T cells, B-cell-depleted T cells, or PBMCs.

The germline V gene has CDR1 SEHNR and CDR2 FQNEAQ (reference sequence). V was shortened by 2 bases and J by 0 bases, with 8 bases between the two germline ends. This CDR3 contains 15 residues. Original analysis: For nucleated cells, counts were estimated from reference gene primer amplification. Produced via immunoSEQ multiplex PCR; TCRdb's table is partial and in-frame only. V and J calls and clone size are copied from that table; D and trimming were computed from the DNA. This table has about 160,000 clones, 90% to 95% appearing once. Material: peripheral blood. This receptor was identified in a woman in her sixties with COVID-19, enrolled during active disease. The rearrangement links TRBV7-9 to TRBJ2-1; unclear D gene. CDR3 nucleotide sequence: TGTGCCAGCAGCTTACAGAGGAGCTCCTACAATGAGCAGTTCTTC. Translated: CASSLQRSSYNEQFF.